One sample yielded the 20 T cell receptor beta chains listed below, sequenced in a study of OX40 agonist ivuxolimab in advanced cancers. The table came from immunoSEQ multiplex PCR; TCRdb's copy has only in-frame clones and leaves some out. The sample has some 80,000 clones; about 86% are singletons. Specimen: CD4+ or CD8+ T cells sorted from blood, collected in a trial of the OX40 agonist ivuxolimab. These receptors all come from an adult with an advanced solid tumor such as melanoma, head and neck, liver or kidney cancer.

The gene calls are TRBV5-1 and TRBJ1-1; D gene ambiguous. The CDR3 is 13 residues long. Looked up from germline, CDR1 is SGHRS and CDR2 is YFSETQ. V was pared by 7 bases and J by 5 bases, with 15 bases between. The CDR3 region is CASGSGVGTEAFF. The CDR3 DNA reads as TGCGCCAGCGGATCGGGCGTCGGGACTGAAGCTTTCTTT.

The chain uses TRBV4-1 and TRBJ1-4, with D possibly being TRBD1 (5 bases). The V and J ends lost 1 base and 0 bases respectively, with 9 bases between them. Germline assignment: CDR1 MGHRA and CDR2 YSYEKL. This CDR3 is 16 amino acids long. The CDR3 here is CASSQGAGPTNEKLFF. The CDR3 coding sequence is TGCGCCAGCAGCCAAGGGGCGGGACCAACTAATGAAAAACTGTTTTTT.

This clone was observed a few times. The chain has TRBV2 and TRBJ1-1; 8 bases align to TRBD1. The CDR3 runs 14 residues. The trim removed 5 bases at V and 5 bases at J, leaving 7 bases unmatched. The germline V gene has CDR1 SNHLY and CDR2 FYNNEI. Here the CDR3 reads CASSREGQGTEAFF. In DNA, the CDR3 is TGTGCCAGCAGTCGAGAAGGACAGGGAACTGAAGCTTTCTTT.

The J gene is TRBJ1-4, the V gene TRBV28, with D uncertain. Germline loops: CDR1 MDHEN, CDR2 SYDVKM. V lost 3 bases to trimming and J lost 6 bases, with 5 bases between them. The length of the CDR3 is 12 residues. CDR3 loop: CASSLADEKLFF. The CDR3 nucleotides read TGTGCCAGCAGTTTGGCGGATGAAAAACTGTTTTTT.

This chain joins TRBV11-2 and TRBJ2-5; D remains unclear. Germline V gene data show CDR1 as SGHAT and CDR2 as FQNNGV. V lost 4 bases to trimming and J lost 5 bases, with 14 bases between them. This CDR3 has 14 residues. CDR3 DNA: TGTGCCAGCAGCTCGCCCCTCGGGCGGGAGACCCAGTACTTC. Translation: CASSSPLGRETQYF.

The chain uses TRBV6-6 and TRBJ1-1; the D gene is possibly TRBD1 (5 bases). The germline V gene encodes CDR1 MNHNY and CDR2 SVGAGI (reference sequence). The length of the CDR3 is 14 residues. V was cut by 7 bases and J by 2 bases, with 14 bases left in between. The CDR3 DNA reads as TGTGCCAGCAATGCTCCGGGACTCAACACTGAAGCTTTCTTT. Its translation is CASNAPGLNTEAFF.

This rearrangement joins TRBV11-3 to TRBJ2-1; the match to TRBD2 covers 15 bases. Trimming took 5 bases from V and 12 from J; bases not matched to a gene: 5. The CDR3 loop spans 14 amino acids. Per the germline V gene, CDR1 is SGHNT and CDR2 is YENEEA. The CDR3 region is CASSPLGLAGGQFF. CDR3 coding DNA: TGTGCCAGCAGCCCACTGGGACTAGCGGGGGGGCAGTTCTTC.

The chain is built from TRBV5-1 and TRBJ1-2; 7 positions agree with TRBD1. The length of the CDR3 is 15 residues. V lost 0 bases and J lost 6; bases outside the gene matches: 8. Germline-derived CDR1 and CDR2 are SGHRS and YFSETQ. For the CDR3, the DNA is TGCGCCAGCAGCTTGGGACAGGGCGTGTATGATGGCTACACCTTC. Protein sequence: CASSLGQGVYDGYTF.

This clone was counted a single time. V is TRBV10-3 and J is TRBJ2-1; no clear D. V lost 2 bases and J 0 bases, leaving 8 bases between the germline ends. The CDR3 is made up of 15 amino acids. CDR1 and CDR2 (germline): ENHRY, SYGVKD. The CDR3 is CAISERQSSYNEQFF. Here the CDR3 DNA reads TGTGCCATCAGTGAGAGGCAGAGCTCCTACAATGAGCAGTTCTTC.

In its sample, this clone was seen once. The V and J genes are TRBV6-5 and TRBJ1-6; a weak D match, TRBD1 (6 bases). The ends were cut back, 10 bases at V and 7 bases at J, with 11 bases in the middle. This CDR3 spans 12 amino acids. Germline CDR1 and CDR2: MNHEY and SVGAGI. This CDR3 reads CATRTANSPLHF. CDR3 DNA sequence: TGTGCCACCCGGACAGCCAATTCACCCCTCCACTTT.

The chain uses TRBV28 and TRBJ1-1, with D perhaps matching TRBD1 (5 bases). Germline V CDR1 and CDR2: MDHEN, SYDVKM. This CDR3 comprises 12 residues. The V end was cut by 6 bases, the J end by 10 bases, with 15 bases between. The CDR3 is CASRETALGAFF. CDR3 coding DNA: TGTGCCAGCAGGGAGACAGCGCTAGGAGCTTTCTTT.

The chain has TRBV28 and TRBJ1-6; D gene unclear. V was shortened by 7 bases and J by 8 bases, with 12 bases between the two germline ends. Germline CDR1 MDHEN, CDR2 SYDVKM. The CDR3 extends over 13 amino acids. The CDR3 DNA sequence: TGTGCCAGCATAGGGCAGGTCGATTCACCCCTCCACTTT. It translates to CASIGQVDSPLHF.

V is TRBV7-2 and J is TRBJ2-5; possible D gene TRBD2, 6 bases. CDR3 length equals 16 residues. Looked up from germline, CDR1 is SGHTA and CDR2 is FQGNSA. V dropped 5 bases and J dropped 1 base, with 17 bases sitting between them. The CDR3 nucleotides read TGTGCCAGCAGCCAACACGGGGGACCACTCCAAGAGACCCAGTACTTC. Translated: CASSQHGGPLQETQYF.

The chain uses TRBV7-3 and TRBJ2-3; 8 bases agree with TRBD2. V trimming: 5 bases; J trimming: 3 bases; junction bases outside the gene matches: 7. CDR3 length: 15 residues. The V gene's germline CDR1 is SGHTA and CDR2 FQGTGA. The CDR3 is CASSRGLDGTDTQYF. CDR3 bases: TGTGCCAGCAGCCGGGGACTAGATGGGACAGATACGCAGTATTTT.

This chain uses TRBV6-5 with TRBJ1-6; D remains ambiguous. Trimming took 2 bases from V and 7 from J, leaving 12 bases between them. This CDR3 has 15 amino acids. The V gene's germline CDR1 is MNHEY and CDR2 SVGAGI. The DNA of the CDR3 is TGTGCCAGCAGTTACGGAGCGGTGGGGAATTCACCCCTCCACTTT. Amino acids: CASSYGAVGNSPLHF.

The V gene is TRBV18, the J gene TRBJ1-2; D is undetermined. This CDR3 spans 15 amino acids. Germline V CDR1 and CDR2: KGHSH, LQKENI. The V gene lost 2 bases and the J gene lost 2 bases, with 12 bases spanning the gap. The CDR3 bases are TGTGCCAGCTCACCAATAACGGGAATCAACTATGGCTACACCTTC. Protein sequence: CASSPITGINYGYTF.

In DNA form, the CDR3 reads TGTGCCAGCAGCGTAGCGGGGGGGCAAGAGACCCAGTACTTC. It codes for CASSVAGGQETQYF. J is TRBJ2-5 and V is TRBV9; 8 positions agree with TRBD2. The V segment lost 0 bases and the J segment 2 bases; nucleotides outside the gene matches: 0. The CDR3 loop spans 14 amino acids. Germline CDR1 is SGDLS and CDR2 is YYNGEE.

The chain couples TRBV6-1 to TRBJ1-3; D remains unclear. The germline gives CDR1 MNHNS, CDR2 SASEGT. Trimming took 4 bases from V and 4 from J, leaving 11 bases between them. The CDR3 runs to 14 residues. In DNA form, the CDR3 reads TGTGCCAGCAGTGTAGAGGGCGCCGGAAACACCATATATTTT. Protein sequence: CASSVEGAGNTIYF.

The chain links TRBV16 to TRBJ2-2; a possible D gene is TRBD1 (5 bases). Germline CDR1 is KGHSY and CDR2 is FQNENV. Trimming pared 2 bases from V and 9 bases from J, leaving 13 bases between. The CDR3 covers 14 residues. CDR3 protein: CASSQGEGARELFF. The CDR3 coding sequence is TGTGCCAGCAGCCAAGGGGAAGGGGCCCGGGAGCTGTTTTTT.

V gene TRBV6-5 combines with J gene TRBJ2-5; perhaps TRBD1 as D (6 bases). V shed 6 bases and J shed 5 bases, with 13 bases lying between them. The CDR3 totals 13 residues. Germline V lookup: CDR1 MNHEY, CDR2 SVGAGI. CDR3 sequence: CASSEGVWETQYF. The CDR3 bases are TGTGCCAGCAGCGAGGGGGTTTGGGAGACCCAGTACTTC.